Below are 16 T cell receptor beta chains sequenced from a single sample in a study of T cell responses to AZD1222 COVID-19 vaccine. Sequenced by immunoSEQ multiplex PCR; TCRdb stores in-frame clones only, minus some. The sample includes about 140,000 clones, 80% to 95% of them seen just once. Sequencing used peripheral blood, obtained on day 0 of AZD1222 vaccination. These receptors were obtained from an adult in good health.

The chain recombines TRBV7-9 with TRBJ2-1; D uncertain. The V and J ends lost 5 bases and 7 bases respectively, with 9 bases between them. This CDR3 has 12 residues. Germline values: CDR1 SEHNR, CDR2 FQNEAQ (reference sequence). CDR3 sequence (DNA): TGTGCCAGCAGCCGTTCAGAAAATGAGCAGTTCTTC. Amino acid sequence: CASSRSENEQFF.

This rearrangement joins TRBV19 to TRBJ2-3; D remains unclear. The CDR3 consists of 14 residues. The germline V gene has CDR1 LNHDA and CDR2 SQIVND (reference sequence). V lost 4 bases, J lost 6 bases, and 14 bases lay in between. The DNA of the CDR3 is TGTGCCAGTAGTACTAGACGGGTCAGGGATACGCAGTATTTT. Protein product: CASSTRRVRDTQYF. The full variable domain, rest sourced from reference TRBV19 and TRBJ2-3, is DGGITQSPKYLFRKEGQNVTLSCEQNLNHDAMYWYRQDPGQGLRLIYYSQIVNDFQKGDIAEGYSVSREKKESFPLTVTSAQKNPTAFYLCASSTRRVRDTQYFGPGTRLTVL.

The CDR3, as DNA: TGTGCCAGTAGTCCATACCCCGGGACTAGCGGCAACTACGAGCAGTACTTC. Translating gives CASSPYPGTSGNYEQYF. V and J are TRBV19 and TRBJ2-7; 11 nucleotides agree with TRBD2. With V trimmed by 5 bases and J by 3 bases, 12 bases remained unmatched. The CDR3 runs 17 residues. In germline, CDR1 is LNHDA, CDR2 SQIVND (reference sequence).

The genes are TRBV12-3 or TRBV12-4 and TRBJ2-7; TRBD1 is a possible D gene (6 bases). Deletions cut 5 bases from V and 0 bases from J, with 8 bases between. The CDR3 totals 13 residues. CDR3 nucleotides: TGTGCCAGCAGTAGGGACACCTCCTACGAGCAGTACTTC. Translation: CASSRDTSYEQYF.

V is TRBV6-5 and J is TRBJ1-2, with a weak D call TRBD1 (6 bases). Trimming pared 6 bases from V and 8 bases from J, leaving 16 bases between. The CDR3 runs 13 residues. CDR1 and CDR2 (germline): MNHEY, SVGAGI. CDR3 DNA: TGTGCCAGCAGCCCCCTGGGGGGCGACGGCTACACCTTC. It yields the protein CASSPLGGDGYTF.

CDR3 DNA sequence: TGTGCCACCAGTGATGGGACTGAAGAGACCCAGTACTTC. This sequence encodes CATSDGTEETQYF. The chain uses TRBV24-1 and TRBJ2-5; weak D call: TRBD2 (6 bases). From germline, CDR1 is KGHDR and CDR2 SFDVKD. The CDR3 contains 13 residues. V was cut by 3 bases and J by 3 bases, with 7 bases left in between.

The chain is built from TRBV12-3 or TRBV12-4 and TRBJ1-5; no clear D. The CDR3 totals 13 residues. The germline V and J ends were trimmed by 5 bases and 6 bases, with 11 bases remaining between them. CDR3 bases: TGTGCCAGCAGTCGCCCTGGCTCTCAGCCCCAGCATTTT. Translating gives CASSRPGSQPQHF.

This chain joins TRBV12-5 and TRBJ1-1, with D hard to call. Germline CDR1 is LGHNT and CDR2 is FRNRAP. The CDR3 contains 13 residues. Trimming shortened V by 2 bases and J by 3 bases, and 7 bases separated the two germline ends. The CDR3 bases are TGTGCTAGTGGTTTGATGGGAGACACTGAAGCTTTCTTT. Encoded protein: CASGLMGDTEAFF.

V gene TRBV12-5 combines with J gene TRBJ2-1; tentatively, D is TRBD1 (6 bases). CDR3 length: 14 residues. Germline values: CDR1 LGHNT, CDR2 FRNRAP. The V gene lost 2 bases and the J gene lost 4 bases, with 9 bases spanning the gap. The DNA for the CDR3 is TGTGCTAGTGGTTTGAAACAGGGTTACAATGAGCAGTTCTTC. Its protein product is CASGLKQGYNEQFF.

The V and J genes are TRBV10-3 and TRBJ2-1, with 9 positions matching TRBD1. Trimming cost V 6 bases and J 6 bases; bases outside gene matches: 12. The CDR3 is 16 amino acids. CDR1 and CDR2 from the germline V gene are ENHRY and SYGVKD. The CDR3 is CAIRALSQGALNEQFF. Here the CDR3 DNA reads TGTGCCATCAGGGCTTTATCACAGGGGGCCCTCAATGAGCAGTTCTTC.

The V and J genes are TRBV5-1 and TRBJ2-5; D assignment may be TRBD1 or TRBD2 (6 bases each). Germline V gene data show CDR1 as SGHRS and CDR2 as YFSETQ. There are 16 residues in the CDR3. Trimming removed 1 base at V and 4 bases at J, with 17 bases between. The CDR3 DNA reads TGCGCCAGCAGCTTGTCGGGTCAGGGGAGGTTAGAGACCCAGTACTTC. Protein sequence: CASSLSGQGRLETQYF. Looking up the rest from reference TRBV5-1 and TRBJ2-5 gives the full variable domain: KAGVTQTPRYLIKTRGQQVTLSCSPISGHRSVSWYQQTPGQGLQFLFEYFSETQRNKGNFPGRFSGRQFSNSRSEMNVSTLELGDSALYLCASSLSGQGRLETQYFGPGTRLLVL.

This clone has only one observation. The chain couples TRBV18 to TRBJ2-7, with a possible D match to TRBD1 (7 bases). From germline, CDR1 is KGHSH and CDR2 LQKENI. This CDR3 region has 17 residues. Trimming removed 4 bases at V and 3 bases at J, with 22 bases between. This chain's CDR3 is CASSRTLGGTVFYEQYF. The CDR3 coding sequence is TGTGCCAGCTCACGAACTTTAGGGGGGACAGTCTTCTACGAGCAGTACTTC. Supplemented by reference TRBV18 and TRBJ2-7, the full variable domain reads NAGVMQNPRHLVRRRGQEARLRCSPMKGHSHVYWYRQLPEEGLKFMVYLQKENIIDESGMPKERFSAEFPKEGPSILRIQQVVRGDSAAYFCASSRTLGGTVFYEQYFGPGTRLTVT.

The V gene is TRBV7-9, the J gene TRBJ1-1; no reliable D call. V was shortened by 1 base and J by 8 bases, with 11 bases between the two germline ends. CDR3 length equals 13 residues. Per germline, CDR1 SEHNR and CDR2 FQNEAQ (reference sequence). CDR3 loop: CASSLEGREEAFF. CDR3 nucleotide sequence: TGTGCCAGCAGCTTAGAAGGGCGGGAAGAAGCTTTCTTT.

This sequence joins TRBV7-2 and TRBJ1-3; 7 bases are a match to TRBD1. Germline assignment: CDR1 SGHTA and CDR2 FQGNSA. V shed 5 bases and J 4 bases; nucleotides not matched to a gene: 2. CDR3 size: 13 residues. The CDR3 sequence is CASSPGGGNTIYF. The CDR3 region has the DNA TGTGCCAGCAGCCCAGGGGGGGGAAACACCATATATTTT.

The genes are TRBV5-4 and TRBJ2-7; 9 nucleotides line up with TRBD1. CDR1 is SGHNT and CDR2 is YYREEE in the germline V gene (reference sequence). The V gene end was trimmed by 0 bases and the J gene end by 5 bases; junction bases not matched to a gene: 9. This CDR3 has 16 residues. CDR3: CASSLAPGQGIDEQYF. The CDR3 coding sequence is TGTGCCAGCAGCTTGGCGCCGGGACAGGGTATAGACGAGCAGTACTTC.

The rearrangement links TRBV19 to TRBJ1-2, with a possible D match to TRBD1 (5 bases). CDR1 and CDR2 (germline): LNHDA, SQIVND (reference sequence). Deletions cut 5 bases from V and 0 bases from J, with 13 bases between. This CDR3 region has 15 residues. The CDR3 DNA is TGTGCCAGTAGTGATCAGGGAGCTTCTAACTATGGCTACACCTTC. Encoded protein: CASSDQGASNYGYTF.